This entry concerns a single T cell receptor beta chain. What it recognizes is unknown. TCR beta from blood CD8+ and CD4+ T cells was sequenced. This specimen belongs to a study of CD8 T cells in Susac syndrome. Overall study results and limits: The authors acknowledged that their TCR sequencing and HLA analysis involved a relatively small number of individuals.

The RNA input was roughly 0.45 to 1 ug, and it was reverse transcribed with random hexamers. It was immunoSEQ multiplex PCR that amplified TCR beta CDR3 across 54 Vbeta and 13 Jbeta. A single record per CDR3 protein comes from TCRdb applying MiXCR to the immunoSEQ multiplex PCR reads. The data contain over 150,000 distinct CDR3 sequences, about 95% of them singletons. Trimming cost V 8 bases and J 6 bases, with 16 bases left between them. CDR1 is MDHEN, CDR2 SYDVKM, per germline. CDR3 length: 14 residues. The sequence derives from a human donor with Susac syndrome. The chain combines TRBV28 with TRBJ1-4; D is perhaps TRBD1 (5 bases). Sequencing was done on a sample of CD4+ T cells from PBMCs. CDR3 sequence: CASQQAGHDEKLFF. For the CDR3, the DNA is TGTGCCAGCCAACAGGCAGGACATGATGAAAAACTGTTTTTT. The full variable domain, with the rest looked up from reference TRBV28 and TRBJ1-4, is DVKVTQSSRYLVKRTGEKVFLECVQDMDHENMFWYRQDPGLGLRLIYFSYDVKMKEKGDIPEGYSVSREKKERFSLILESASTNQTSMYLCASQQAGHDEKLFFGSGTQLSVL.